One and the same sample provided the 27 T cell receptor beta chains below, sequenced in a study of HIV-infected patients and healthy controls. No cell fractionation was done, so the repertoire covers all unsorted peripheral blood T cells. Approximately 500 ng RNA was reverse transcribed with alpha and beta constant-region primers. Each of the alpha and beta chains got its own library through chain-specific third strand synthesis with indices. MiXCR was run by TCRdb on the 5' RACE reads, yielding one entry per CDR3 protein. Of around 13,000 distinct CDR3 sequences listed, roughly a tenth are singletons. Sample: blood. The receptors originated from an adult in good health.

Comment on this clonotype: One base away lies a much larger clone, so this may be a sequencing read error. The chain employs TRBV20-1 and TRBJ2-3; D is undetermined. The CDR3 has 14 residues. The V end was cut by 6 bases, the J end by 0 bases, with 13 bases between. From germline, CDR1 is DFQATT and CDR2 SNEGSKA (reference sequence). The CDR3 region is CSAHRLLSTDTQYF. Here the CDR3 DNA reads TGCAGTGCCCATAGACTCCTTAGCACAGATACGCAGTATTTT.

The genes are TRBV11-3 and TRBJ2-1, with 9 nucleotides matching TRBD2. The CDR3 sequence is 23 residues long. J gave up 0 bases and V 1 base, and 22 bases lay outside the gene matches. Germline V gives CDR1 SGHNT, CDR2 YENEEA. This CDR3 reads CASSLGFLWGLAGTKTSYNEQFF. CDR3 in DNA: TGTGCCAGCAGCTTAGGATTTCTGTGGGGGCTAGCGGGAACAAAGACCTCCTACAATGAGCAGTTCTTC.

The chain links TRBV29-1 to TRBJ2-7; D is uncertain. Per the germline V gene, CDR1 is SQVTM and CDR2 is ANQGSEA. This CDR3 region has 11 residues. Trimming removed 4 bases at V and 0 bases at J, with 4 bases between. CDR3 protein: CSVGSSYEQYF. The CDR3 DNA reads as TGCAGCGTTGGAAGCTCCTACGAGCAGTACTTC.

In its sample, this clonotype ranks as medium-sized. The V and J genes are TRBV29-1 and TRBJ2-3, with D hard to call. The CDR3 contains 13 residues. Trimming removed 7 bases from V and 1 base from J, with 12 bases in between. Germline V gives CDR1 SQVTM, CDR2 ANQGSEA. The CDR3 sequence: CSAKTAGTDTQYF. The CDR3 DNA follows: TGCAGCGCAAAGACGGCCGGCACAGATACGCAGTATTTT.

This clonotype came up many times. The DNA for the CDR3 is TGTGCCGGGGTGACTAGTTTTTATGAGCAGTTCTTC. As protein: CAGVTSFYEQFF. The gene calls are TRBV2 and TRBJ2-1, with D possibly TRBD2 on 6 matching bases. Trimming removed 11 bases from V and 8 bases from J, with 16 bases in between. The CDR3 sequence is 12 residues long. Germline V gene lookup returns CDR1 SNHLY and CDR2 FYNNEI.

Within the sample, this clonotype is medium-sized. This sequence joins TRBV20-1 and TRBJ1-3, with D tentatively TRBD1 (5 bases). CDR1 is DFQATT, CDR2 SNEGSKA, per germline (reference sequence). The CDR3 is made up of 14 amino acids. The V and J ends lost 0 bases and 2 bases respectively, with 8 bases between them. The CDR3 bases are TGCAGTGCTAGAGAGGCAGGGACTGGAAACACCATATATTTT. It is translated as CSAREAGTGNTIYF.

By sample share, this clonotype is medium-sized. The genes are TRBV7-2 and TRBJ2-1, with 8 positions matching TRBD2. V shed 1 base, J shed 4 bases, and the junction held 15 bases outside the gene matches. The CDR3 spans 19 residues. Germline-derived CDR1 and CDR2 are SGHTA and FQGNSA. Here the CDR3 reads CASSLGGAGGAKVYNEQFF. The CDR3 coding sequence is TGTGCCAGCAGCTTAGGTGGGGCGGGAGGAGCCAAGGTATACAATGAGCAGTTCTTC.

Ten or more counts support this clonotype. The chain combines TRBV19 with TRBJ2-1, with 9 bases fitting TRBD1. This CDR3 has 13 residues. V gave up 6 bases and J gave up 5 bases; unmatched junction bases: 2. Germline CDR1 LNHDA, CDR2 SQIVND (reference sequence). As DNA, the CDR3 is TGTGCCAGTAGGGACAGGGGCCACAATGAGCAGTTCTTC. This gives the protein CASRDRGHNEQFF.

By its share, this clonotype is medium-sized (0.01 to 0.1%). V usage is TRBV20-1 and J usage is TRBJ2-1; 7 bases match TRBD2. Germline CDR1 DFQATT, CDR2 SNEGSKA (reference sequence). The CDR3 is 15 residues long. After removal of 1 base from V and 2 bases from J, the junction contained 5 bases not matched to a gene. The CDR3 loop reads CSARVQRDPYNEQFF. The CDR3 coding sequence is TGCAGTGCTAGAGTCCAGCGGGATCCCTACAATGAGCAGTTCTTC.

This clonotype was recorded many times. V gene TRBV7-3 combines with J gene TRBJ2-1, with TRBD2 matching 10 bases. V was clipped by 6 bases and J by 6 bases; unmatched bases: 2. This CDR3 is 13 amino acids long. CDR1 is SGHTA and CDR2 is FQGTGA in the germline V gene. CDR3 region: CASRPSGSNEQFF. For the CDR3, the DNA is TGTGCCAGCAGACCTAGCGGGAGCAATGAGCAGTTCTTC.

This clonotype appeared many times. V is TRBV13 and J is TRBJ1-1; D call uncertain. Germline V gene sequence: CDR1 PRHDT, CDR2 FYEKMQ (reference sequence). With 5 bases removed from V and 5 bases from J, the gap between germline ends came to 15 bases. The CDR3 consists of 14 residues. CDR3 residues: CASSLQFGETEAFF. DNA for the CDR3: TGTGCCAGCAGCCTCCAGTTCGGGGAAACTGAAGCTTTCTTT.

By proportion, this clonotype is medium-sized. This rearrangement joins TRBV18 to TRBJ1-1; D gene uncertain. The CDR3 has 15 residues. Germline CDR1 reads KGHSH; CDR2 reads LQKENI. Deletions cut 5 bases from V and 1 base from J, with 14 bases between. The chain's CDR3 is CASSVDLGKNTEAFF. CDR3 in DNA: TGTGCCAGCTCAGTTGACCTGGGCAAGAACACTGAAGCTTTCTTT. The complete variable domain, with remaining parts taken from reference TRBV18 and TRBJ1-1, reads NAGVMQNPRHLVRRRGQEARLRCSPMKGHSHVYWYRQLPEEGLKFMVYLQKENIIDESGMPKERFSAEFPKEGPSILRIQQVVRGDSAAYFCASSVDLGKNTEAFFGQGTRLTVV.

This clonotype was observed many times. This chain joins TRBV5-1 and TRBJ2-1; TRBD2 aligns across 11 bases. After removal of 2 bases from V and 4 bases from J, the junction contained 8 bases not matched to a gene. The CDR3 extends over 17 amino acids. Germline values: CDR1 SGHRS, CDR2 YFSETQ. The CDR3 here is CASSFSLAGDSYNEQFF. CDR3 bases: TGCGCCAGCAGCTTCTCACTAGCGGGGGATTCTTACAATGAGCAGTTCTTC.

As regards this clonotype: A much larger clone is a single base away; this may be a read error. Written as DNA, the CDR3 is TGTGCCAGCATCCAAGCCCTCCAGGGGACCACTGAAGCTTTCTTT. Its protein product is CASIQALQGTTEAFF. V is TRBV14 and J is TRBJ1-1, with TRBD1 as a possible D gene (6 bases). The CDR3 totals 15 residues. Germline CDR1 SGHDN, CDR2 FVKESK.

This clonotype was seen a handful of times. The rearrangement joins TRBV7-2 to TRBJ2-6; D is ambiguous. Trimming left V 4 bases short and J 2 bases short, with 9 bases between. Germline V gene data show CDR1 as SGHTA and CDR2 as FQGNSA. CDR3 length: 15 amino acids. CDR3 loop: CASSSEPPGANVLTF. The DNA of the CDR3 is TGTGCCAGCAGCTCCGAACCCCCTGGGGCCAACGTCCTGACTTTC.

This clonotype was recorded at least ten times. The rearrangement uses TRBV3-1 and TRBJ2-3; TRBD1 might be the D (6 bases). Germline lookup yields CDR1 LGHDT and CDR2 YNNKEL (reference sequence). The CDR3 sequence is 14 residues long. V was pared by 3 bases and J by 6 bases, with 13 bases between. This chain's CDR3 is CASSHQNRADTQYF. CDR3 nucleotides: TGTGCCAGCAGCCATCAGAACAGGGCGGATACGCAGTATTTT.

This clonotype was counted ten times or more. This sequence joins TRBV10-3 and TRBJ1-1, with 7 nucleotides matching TRBD1. Germline values: CDR1 ENHRY, CDR2 SYGVKD. The CDR3 is 11 residues long. The junction had 2 bases not matched to a gene; V was cut back by 2 bases and J by 11 bases. CDR3 loop: CAISEGQVAFF. The CDR3 nucleotides read TGTGCCATCAGTGAGGGACAGGTGGCTTTCTTT.

This clonotype is judged medium-sized. The chain couples TRBV20-1 to TRBJ2-7, with D possibly matching TRBD1 (6 bases). V was pared by 6 bases and J by 0 bases, with 15 bases between. The CDR3 spans 14 residues. Germline assignment: CDR1 DFQATT and CDR2 SNEGSKA (reference sequence). This CDR3 reads CSAAGATNSYEQYF. The CDR3 DNA sequence: TGCAGTGCAGCAGGGGCAACCAACTCCTACGAGCAGTACTTC.

This clonotype appeared many times. The rearrangement joins TRBV19 to TRBJ1-5; TRBD1 is a possible D gene (6 bases). In germline, CDR1 is LNHDA, CDR2 SQIVND (reference sequence). V was clipped by 7 bases and J by 4 bases, with 14 bases between them. This CDR3 comprises 14 residues. This CDR3 reads CASKDSYTNQPQHF. CDR3 bases: TGTGCCAGTAAGGACAGCTACACAAATCAGCCCCAGCATTTT.

This clonotype is labeled as medium-sized. V usage is TRBV5-6 and J usage is TRBJ2-1; 10 nucleotides match TRBD2. The CDR3 runs 17 residues. The germline V gene encodes CDR1 SGHDT and CDR2 YYEEEE. With V trimmed by 3 bases and J by 3 bases, 9 bases remained unmatched. This CDR3 is CASSSKSGTSDYNEQFF. The CDR3 region has the DNA TGTGCCAGCAGCTCAAAATCCGGGACTAGCGACTACAATGAGCAGTTCTTC.

This clonotype came up many times. This chain connects TRBV2 to TRBJ2-3; D possibly uses TRBD1 or TRBD2 (5 bases each). Trimming stripped 5 bases from V and 2 bases from J, with 14 bases between. Germline lookup yields CDR1 SNHLY and CDR2 FYNNEI. The CDR3 loop spans 15 amino acids. The CDR3 sequence is CASSPGTSATDTQYF. The CDR3 nucleotides are TGTGCCAGCAGTCCCGGGACCTCCGCCACAGATACGCAGTATTTT.

As for this clonotype: This may arise from a read error, as a much more abundant clone is one base away. The chain has TRBV6-2 or TRBV6-3 and TRBJ2-7; the D gene is possibly TRBD1 (6 bases). Germline V CDR1 and CDR2: MNHEY, SVGEGT. There are 15 residues in the CDR3. V dropped 6 bases and J dropped 2 bases, with 17 bases sitting between them. The DNA for the CDR3 is TGTGCCAGCAGGACCGGGACAAGGGCCGCCTACGAGCAGTACTTC. Amino acids: CASRTGTRAAYEQYF.

This clonotype was seen only a few times. The chain has TRBV6-5 and TRBJ1-1; TRBD1 might be the D (6 bases). The CDR3 has 14 residues. Deletions cut 2 bases from V and 1 base from J, with 8 bases between. Germline CDR1 and CDR2: MNHEY and SVGAGI. The CDR3 region has the DNA TGTGCCAGCAGTTACGAGGGGGGGAACACTGAAGCTTTCTTT. Protein: CASSYEGGNTEAFF.

In this sample, this clonotype turned up many times. This chain connects TRBV10-2 to TRBJ2-5; TRBD2 is a possible D gene (6 bases). This CDR3 comprises 14 residues. CDR1 and CDR2 from the germline V gene are WSHSY and SAAADI. V was pared by 2 bases and J by 5 bases, with 12 bases between. This CDR3 reads CASSEAGTRETQYF. The CDR3 bases are TGCGCCAGCAGTGAGGCGGGGACGAGGGAGACCCAGTACTTC.

By share, this clonotype ranks as medium-sized (0.01 to 0.1%). This sequence joins TRBV3-1 and TRBJ1-1; no definite D call. The V and J ends lost 4 bases and 0 bases respectively, with 9 bases between them. Per the germline V gene, CDR1 is LGHDT and CDR2 is YNNKEL (reference sequence). The length of the CDR3 is 14 residues. CDR3 region: CASSREGVNTEAFF. CDR3 bases: TGTGCCAGCAGCCGGGAGGGAGTGAACACTGAAGCTTTCTTT.

In its sample, this clonotype was seen many times. The chain combines TRBV4-3 with TRBJ2-7; D unclear. Germline V lookup: CDR1 LGHNA, CDR2 YSLEER. Between the trimmed V and J ends, which lost 4 bases and 0 bases, there was a span of 13 bases. The CDR3 has 15 amino acids. DNA for the CDR3: TGCGCCAGCAGCCCCTTCGTCAAGAGCTCCTACGAGCAGTACTTC. This encodes CASSPFVKSSYEQYF.

This clonotype is labeled medium-sized. The DNA of the CDR3 is TGTGCCAGCAGCTTGGTCCAGGGTGAGACCCAGTACTTC. This gives the protein CASSLVQGETQYF. The chain is built from TRBV11-2 and TRBJ2-5; D is perhaps TRBD1 (5 bases). Looked up from germline, CDR1 is SGHAT and CDR2 is FQNNGV. The CDR3 contains 13 residues. Trimming stripped 3 bases from V and 5 bases from J, with 10 bases between.